This section outlines one T cell receptor (beta chain) sequence together with its context. This record comes from a study of sequential checkpoint blockade in melanoma. Across the study: TCRbeta immunosequencing was performed on DNA from 91 pretreatment melanoma tumor samples.

The treatment: randomized to nivolumab then ipilimumab (arm A) or the reverse (arm B). Only in-frame clones appear in the TCRdb table, and some are missing; sequencing was by immunoSEQ multiplex PCR. The data contain over 750 clones, about 23% of them singletons. The material sequenced was tumor tissue (inferred from file names), taken from a patient given nivolumab and ipilimumab in sequence. The clonotype was recovered from a human donor with melanoma.

The CDR3: CASSVMLGGGTGELFF. CDR3 DNA sequence: TGTGCCAGCAGCGTAATGCTAGGGGGCGGCACCGGGGAGCTGTTTTTT. V and J are TRBV9 and TRBJ2-2, with 7 positions matching TRBD1. The CDR3 covers 16 residues. CDR1 is SGDLS, CDR2 YYNGEE, per germline. V lost 1 base and J lost 4; bases outside the gene matches: 7.